This T cell receptor (beta chain) came from a study of blood T cells in healthy people across ages. Whole-study findings and limits: TCR beta diversity was tightly associated with the proportion of naive T cells. More naive CD4+ cells and higher diversity were found in long-lived than in aged donors.

A few counts support this clonotype. As yet, its antigen is unknown. Using a J-beta primer mix together with a sample-barcoded 5' primer, a second PCR was run for roughly 6 to 12 cycles. TCRdb analysed the 5' RACE reads with MiXCR anew, one entry per CDR3 protein. The profile covers over a million distinct CDR3 sequences, with 40% to 50% appearing a single time and about 19% taken by the ten largest. Looked up from germline, CDR1 is MDHEN and CDR2 is SYDVKM. The length of the CDR3 is 13 residues. V gave up 5 bases and J gave up 7 bases; unmatched junction bases: 5. The sequenced sample consisted of blood. The rearrangement links TRBV28 to TRBJ2-5; 9 positions agree with TRBD1. This clonotype was sampled from a woman in her fifties or sixties in good health. The CDR3 sequence: CASSNRGLGTQYF. The CDR3 DNA sequence: TGTGCCAGCAGTAACAGGGGGCTGGGGACCCAGTACTTC. Full variable domain (rest looked up from reference TRBV28 and TRBJ2-5): DVKVTQSSRYLVKRTGEKVFLECVQDMDHENMFWYRQDPGLGLRLIYFSYDVKMKEKGDIPEGYSVSREKKERFSLILESASTNQTSMYLCASSNRGLGTQYFGPGTRLLVL.